This T cell receptor (beta chain) is from a study of blood T cell repertoires in COVID-19. Looking at the study overall: COVID-19 samples collected from the United States, Italy and Spain covered acute and convalescent phases.

The CDR3 runs 14 residues. The junction had 5 bases not matched to a gene; V was cut back by 1 base and J by 6 bases. Germline V gives CDR1 SEHNR, CDR2 FQNEAQ (reference sequence). The repertoire was sequenced with immunoSEQ multiplex PCR; TCRdb's copy has only in-frame clones and lacks some. This table has some 200,000 clones, around 86% appearing once. The chain is built from TRBV7-9 and TRBJ1-1, with 7 bases that match TRBD1. This clonotype was sampled from a man aged 35-49 years with active or convalescent COVID-19. The sequencing input was peripheral blood. In DNA, the CDR3 is TGTGCCAGCAGCTTAGGACAGGGTAACGCTGAAGCTTTCTTT. It encodes CASSLGQGNAEAFF.